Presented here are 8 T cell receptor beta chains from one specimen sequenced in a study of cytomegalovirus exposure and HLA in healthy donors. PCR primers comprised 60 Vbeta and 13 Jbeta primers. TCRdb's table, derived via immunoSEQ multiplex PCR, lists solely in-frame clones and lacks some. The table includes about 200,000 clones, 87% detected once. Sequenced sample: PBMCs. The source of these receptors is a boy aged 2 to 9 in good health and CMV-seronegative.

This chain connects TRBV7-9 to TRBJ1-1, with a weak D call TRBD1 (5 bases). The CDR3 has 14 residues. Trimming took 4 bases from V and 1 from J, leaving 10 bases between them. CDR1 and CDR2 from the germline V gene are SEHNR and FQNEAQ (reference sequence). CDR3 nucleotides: TGTGCCAGCAGCTCCCAGACAGAGAACACTGAAGCTTTCTTT. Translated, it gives CASSSQTENTEAFF.

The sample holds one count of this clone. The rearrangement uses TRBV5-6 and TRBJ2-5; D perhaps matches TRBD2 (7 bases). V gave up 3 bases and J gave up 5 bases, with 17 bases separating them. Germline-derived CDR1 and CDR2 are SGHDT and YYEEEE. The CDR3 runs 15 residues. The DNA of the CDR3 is TGTGCCAGCAGCTCCTGGGAGGGGGGCCTTGAGACCCAGTACTTC. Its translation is CASSSWEGGLETQYF.

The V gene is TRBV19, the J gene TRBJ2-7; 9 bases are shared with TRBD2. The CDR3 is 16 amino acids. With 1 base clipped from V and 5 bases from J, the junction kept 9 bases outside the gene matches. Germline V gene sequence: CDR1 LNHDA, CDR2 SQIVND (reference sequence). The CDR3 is CASSIGTGTSPHEQYF. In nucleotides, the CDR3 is TGTGCCAGTAGTATAGGAACCGGGACTAGCCCGCACGAGCAGTACTTC.

DNA of the CDR3: TGTGCCAGCTACCGGGACAGGGGACCCTACGAGCAGTACTTC. Its translation is CASYRDRGPYEQYF. V usage is TRBV2 and J usage is TRBJ2-5; TRBD1 matches 10 bases. The J call is doubtful: the DNA matches TRBJ2-7 better. This CDR3 contains 14 residues. Germline V gene lookup returns CDR1 SNHLY and CDR2 FYNNEI.

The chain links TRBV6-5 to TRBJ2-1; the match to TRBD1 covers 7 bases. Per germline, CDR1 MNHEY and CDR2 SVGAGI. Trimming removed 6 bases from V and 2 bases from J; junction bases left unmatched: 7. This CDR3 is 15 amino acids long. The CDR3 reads CASRADRETYNEQFF. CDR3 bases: TGTGCCAGCAGAGCCGACAGGGAAACCTACAATGAGCAGTTCTTC.

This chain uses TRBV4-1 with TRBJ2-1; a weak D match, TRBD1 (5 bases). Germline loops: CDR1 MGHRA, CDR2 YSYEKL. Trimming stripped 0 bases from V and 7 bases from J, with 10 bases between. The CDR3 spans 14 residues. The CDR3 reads CASSQERGINEQFF. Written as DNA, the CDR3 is TGCGCCAGCAGCCAAGAAAGGGGAATAAATGAGCAGTTCTTC.

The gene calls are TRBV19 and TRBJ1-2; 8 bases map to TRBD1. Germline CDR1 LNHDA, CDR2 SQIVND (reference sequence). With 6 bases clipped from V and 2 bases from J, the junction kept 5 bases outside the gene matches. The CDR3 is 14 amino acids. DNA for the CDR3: TGTGCCAGTAGACCCGGGACAGGAAACTATGGCTACACCTTC. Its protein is CASRPGTGNYGYTF.

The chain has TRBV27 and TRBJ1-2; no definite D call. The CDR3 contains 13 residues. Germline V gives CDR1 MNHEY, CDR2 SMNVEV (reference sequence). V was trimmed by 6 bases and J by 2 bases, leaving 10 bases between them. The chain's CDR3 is CASSPRFNYGYTF. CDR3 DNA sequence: TGTGCCAGCAGCCCCAGGTTCAACTATGGCTACACCTTC.